The 17 T cell receptor beta chains below come from one sample, sequenced in a study of T-cell reconstitution after alpha-beta-depleted transplantation in children (dated by TCRdb to 2016 to 2017). Receptor amplification or capture employed PCR. The reads were generated on an Illumina HiSeq 2500. TCR library preparation used molecular barcoding, with unique molecular identifiers applied to normalize quantification of the TCRbeta repertoire. TCRdb reran the public reads through fastp at Q25 and MiXCR, keeping productive beta chains. Entries are consolidated by CDR3 protein sequence, retaining the most common genes and DNA. A total of 60,000 to 100,000 distinct CDR3 sequences appear in this sample, about a sixth of them only once. Of the sample, 50% to 65% falls within the top ten clones. The treatment or condition label, read with the paper, signifies: allogeneic hematopoietic cell transplantation with graft depleted of TCRalphabeta T cells and CD19 B cells.

The specimen comprised PBMCs, mostly from graft donor cells, sampled 360 days after TCRalphabeta/CD19-depleted stem cell transplant. The source of these receptors is a male patient under 10 years old who had a stem cell transplant for acute lymphoblastic leukemia, so the T cells may come from the graft donor.

This clonotype was detected ten times or more. J is TRBJ2-7 and V is TRBV6-5, with TRBD1 matching over 8 bases. Germline V gene data show CDR1 as MNHEY and CDR2 as SVGAGI. This CDR3 has 14 residues. The J segment lost 4 bases and the V segment lost 6 bases, leaving 8 bases of the junction unmatched. The CDR3 sequence is CASSQQGALYEQYF. The CDR3 DNA reads as TGTGCCAGCAGCCAGCAGGGGGCCCTATACGAGCAGTACTTC.

This clonotype was counted between two and nine times. The chain couples TRBV5-1 to TRBJ2-7; no reliable D call. The CDR3 length is 16 residues. Germline V gene data show CDR1 as SGHRS and CDR2 as YFSETQ. Trimming removed 0 bases at V and 3 bases at J, with 16 bases between. The DNA for the CDR3 is TGCGCCAGCAGCTTGGGAGTAGACGGAAGGTTCTACGAGCAGTACTTC. Protein sequence: CASSLGVDGRFYEQYF. Supplemented by reference TRBV5-1 and TRBJ2-7, the full variable domain reads KAGVTQTPRYLIKTRGQQVTLSCSPISGHRSVSWYQQTPGQGLQFLFEYFSETQRNKGNFPGRFSGRQFSNSRSEMNVSTLELGDSALYLCASSLGVDGRFYEQYFGPGTRLTVT.

This clonotype was observed many times. This rearrangement joins TRBV3-1 to TRBJ2-6; D gene ambiguous. The CDR3 length is 16 residues. The ends were cut back, 1 base at V and 0 bases at J, with 7 bases in the middle. Germline V gene lookup returns CDR1 LGHDT and CDR2 YNNKEL (reference sequence). The CDR3 here is CASSQVESSGANVLTF. The CDR3 bases are TGTGCCAGCAGCCAAGTGGAGAGCTCTGGGGCCAACGTCCTGACTTTC.

In this sample, this clonotype turned up a few times. The rearrangement uses TRBV30 and TRBJ2-7; possibly TRBD2 for D (6 bases). V was trimmed by 5 bases and J by 4 bases, leaving 15 bases between them. This CDR3 has 13 residues. Germline V gene sequence: CDR1 GTSNPN, CDR2 SVGIG (reference sequence). The CDR3 reads CAWAAGGGYEQYF. The CDR3 bases are TGTGCCTGGGCAGCGGGTGGGGGGTACGAGCAGTACTTC.

Only a few counts were recorded for this clonotype. The chain employs TRBV6-2 or TRBV6-3 and TRBJ2-1; a weak D match, TRBD2 (5 bases). Trimming left V 6 bases short and J 6 bases short, with 18 bases between. CDR3 length equals 15 residues. Per the germline V gene, CDR1 is MNHEY and CDR2 is SVGEGT. In DNA form, the CDR3 reads TGTGCCAGCAGCCTGAGACTAACCCCGCTCAATGAGCAGTTCTTC. Translation gives CASSLRLTPLNEQFF.

This clonotype turned up a few times. The genes are TRBV29-1 and TRBJ1-2; D is ambiguous. The ends were cut back, 0 bases at V and 7 bases at J, with 6 bases in the middle. Germline CDR1 reads SQVTM; CDR2 reads ANQGSEA. This CDR3 comprises 11 residues. In DNA form, the CDR3 reads TGCAGCGTTGAAGACAGGTCTGGCTACACCTTC. Translated, it gives CSVEDRSGYTF. Combining the CDR3 with reference TRBV29-1 and TRBJ1-2 gives the whole variable domain SAVISQKPSRDICQRGTSLTIQCQVDSQVTMMFWYRQQPGQSLTLIATANQGSEATYESGFVIDKFPISRPNLTFSTLTVSNMSPEDSSIYLCSVEDRSGYTFGSGTRLTVV.

This clonotype was recorded a few times. This chain uses TRBV7-9 with TRBJ2-7, with 7 bases that match TRBD1. CDR1 SEHNR and CDR2 FQNEAQ come from the germline V gene (reference sequence). With V trimmed by 4 bases and J by 6 bases, 3 bases remained unmatched. The CDR3 consists of 12 residues. CDR3 amino acids: CASSSPGGEQYF. CDR3 DNA: TGTGCCAGCAGCTCCCCAGGGGGCGAGCAGTACTTC.

V is TRBV7-9 and J is TRBJ2-3; the D is unclear. This CDR3 comprises 13 residues. The V gene's germline CDR1 is SEHNR and CDR2 FQNEAQ (reference sequence). V was cut by 8 bases and J by 1 base, with 10 bases left in between. The CDR3 loop is CASHRSRTDTQYF. In nucleotides, the CDR3 is TGTGCCAGCCACAGAAGCCGCACAGATACGCAGTATTTT.

The rearrangement joins TRBV20-1 to TRBJ2-1; 8 bases are a match to TRBD2. V was clipped by 5 bases and J by 9 bases; unmatched bases: 9. CDR3 length: 13 amino acids. The germline CDR1 and CDR2 sequences are DFQATT and SNEGSKA (reference sequence). The chain's CDR3 is CSASLAGLGEQFF. Written as DNA, the CDR3 is TGCAGTGCTTCCTTAGCGGGGTTGGGTGAGCAGTTCTTC.

This clonotype was recorded many times. CDR3 nucleotides: TGTGCCTGTATTAGCGGGAGGTTCTACGAGCAGTACTTC. Translation gives CACISGRFYEQYF. V is TRBV30 and J is TRBJ2-7, with TRBD2 identical over 10 bases. There are 13 residues in the CDR3. Germline CDR1 GTSNPN, CDR2 SVGIG (reference sequence). After removal of 6 bases from V and 3 bases from J, the junction contained 5 bases not matched to a gene.

This clonotype was seen only once. CDR3 amino acids: CASSSLGRKNEQFF. The CDR3 nucleotides are TGCGCCAGCAGCTCCCTCGGGAGGAAAAATGAGCAGTTCTTC. The chain uses TRBV5-1 and TRBJ2-1, with 7 bases aligning to TRBD2. J gave up 7 bases and V 3 bases, and 7 bases lay outside the gene matches. The CDR3 sequence is 14 residues long. Germline V lookup: CDR1 SGHRS, CDR2 YFSETQ.

This clonotype was recorded at least ten times. CDR3 region: CASSFGVSGNTIYF. CDR3 nucleotide sequence: TGTGCCAGCAGTTTCGGGGTCTCTGGAAACACCATATATTTT. V is TRBV12-3 or TRBV12-4 and J is TRBJ1-3, with D unclear. The V end lost 3 bases, the J end lost 0 bases, and 6 bases lay between the germline ends. CDR3 length: 14 amino acids.

Concerning this clonotype itself: A much larger clone is a single base away; this may be a read error. The V gene is TRBV4-1, the J gene TRBJ2-7; D call uncertain. The CDR3 runs 17 residues. The germline gives CDR1 MGHRA, CDR2 YSYEKL. CDR3 residues: CAISQDQFTRSTYEQYF. CDR3 in DNA: TGCGCCATCAGCCAAGATCAGTTTACCCGCAGTACCTACGAGCAGTACTTC.

This clonotype showed up just a few times. This chain connects TRBV10-3 to TRBJ2-1; D may match TRBD1 or TRBD2 (5 bases each). The V end was cut by 7 bases, the J end by 12 bases, with 19 bases between. There are 13 residues in the CDR3. Germline assignment: CDR1 ENHRY and CDR2 SYGVKD. The CDR3 loop reads CAIKNGTTRGQFF. CDR3 in DNA: TGTGCCATCAAGAATGGGACCACTCGGGGGCAGTTCTTC.

This clonotype has a handful of counts. The chain joins TRBV4-1 to TRBJ2-3; possibly TRBD2 for D (5 bases). The CDR3 has 17 amino acids. Trimming shortened V by 0 bases and J by 6 bases, and 19 bases separated the two germline ends. In germline, CDR1 is MGHRA, CDR2 YSYEKL. The CDR3: CASSQDPSAGYLDTQYF. CDR3 DNA sequence: TGCGCCAGCAGCCAAGACCCATCGGCGGGCTATCTGGATACGCAGTATTTT.

The V and J genes are TRBV7-2 and TRBJ2-2; the D is unclear. The CDR3 contains 16 residues. V lost 5 bases to trimming and J lost 1 base, with 14 bases between them. CDR1 and CDR2 from the germline V gene are SGHTA and FQGNSA. CDR3 region: CASSPSPSRNTGELFF. The CDR3 DNA reads as TGTGCCAGCAGCCCGAGCCCCAGCCGGAACACCGGGGAGCTGTTTTTT.

J is TRBJ2-1 and V is TRBV7-4, with 7 bases identical to TRBD1. The CDR3 runs to 15 residues. The V gene end was trimmed by 5 bases and the J gene end by 3 bases; junction bases not matched to a gene: 7. CDR1 is SGHVT, CDR2 SQSDAQ, per germline. The CDR3 bases are TGTGCCAGCAGCCCAGACAGGGAAGGCTACAATGAGCAGTTCTTC. This encodes CASSPDREGYNEQFF.